This entry lists 10 T cell receptor beta chains sequenced from one sample in a study of T cell responses to AZD1222 COVID-19 vaccine. The protocol was immunoSEQ multiplex PCR, while the TCRdb copy is restricted to in-frame clones and leaves out a portion. This table holds 130,000 to 150,000 clones, about 91% found once. The source material was peripheral blood, sampled on day 0 of AZD1222 vaccination. Receptors were obtained from an adult in good health.

The chain couples TRBV7-2 to TRBJ1-2; no clear D gene. Trimming took off 5 bases at V and 8 bases at J, with 18 bases between the two ends. Looked up from germline, CDR1 is SGHTA and CDR2 is FQGNSA. The CDR3 totals 14 residues. This CDR3 is CASSLNGVGGGYTF. The CDR3, as DNA: TGTGCCAGCAGCCTAAACGGGGTTGGCGGGGGCTACACCTTC. Together with reference TRBV7-2 and TRBJ1-2, the CDR3 gives the full variable domain: GAGVSQSPSNKVTEKGKDVELRCDPISGHTALYWYRQSLGQGLEFLIYFQGNSAPDKSGLPSDRFSAERTGGSVSTLTIQRTQQEDSAVYLCASSLNGVGGGYTFGSGTRLTVV.

This clone was seen more than once but under ten times. The gene calls are TRBV18 and TRBJ1-2, with no clear D. CDR3 length: 11 residues. V was clipped by 2 bases and J by 8 bases, with 6 bases between them. Germline CDR1 reads KGHSH; CDR2 reads LQKENI. The CDR3 DNA reads TGTGCCAGCTCACCAGCGAGAGGCTACACCTTC. Protein product: CASSPARGYTF.

The gene calls are TRBV9 and TRBJ1-1; D gene uncertain. This CDR3 has 14 amino acids. The V gene's germline CDR1 is SGDLS and CDR2 YYNGEE. V lost 2 bases to trimming and J lost 3 bases, with 11 bases between them. CDR3 residues: CASSVASADTEAFF. As DNA, the CDR3 is TGTGCCAGCAGCGTGGCCTCAGCGGACACTGAAGCTTTCTTT.

J is TRBJ2-2 and V is TRBV15, with TRBD1 matching over 7 bases. Germline CDR1 LNHNV, CDR2 YYDKDF (reference sequence). With 7 bases clipped from V and 2 bases from J, the junction kept 7 bases outside the gene matches. The CDR3 is made up of 15 amino acids. The CDR3 DNA reads as TGTGCCACCAAACCTGACAGGGTAAACACCGGGGAGCTGTTTTTT. Translated: CATKPDRVNTGELFF.

CDR3 protein: CASTPTDQPQHF. The CDR3, as DNA: TGTGCCAGCACCCCGACAGATCAGCCCCAGCATTTT. The chain has TRBV27 and TRBJ1-5, with a tentative D call TRBD1 (5 bases). The V end lost 7 bases, the J end lost 5 bases, and 9 bases lay between the germline ends. This CDR3 contains 12 residues. Germline CDR1 is MNHEY and CDR2 is SMNVEV (reference sequence).

The chain has TRBV2 and TRBJ2-5; 7 bases fit TRBD2. The CDR3 has 15 residues. Germline V lookup: CDR1 SNHLY, CDR2 FYNNEI. Trimming cost V 4 bases and J 7 bases; bases outside gene matches: 12. The CDR3 region has the DNA TGTGCCAGCAGTGCTTTGGCTAGCGGCAAGGCGACCCAGTACTTC. This sequence encodes CASSALASGKATQYF.

The rearrangement joins TRBV5-1 to TRBJ2-6; TRBD1 or TRBD2 may be the D gene (5 bases each). Deletions cut 3 bases from V and 4 bases from J, with 11 bases between. The CDR3 extends over 15 amino acids. Germline CDR1 reads SGHRS; CDR2 reads YFSETQ. CDR3 protein: CASSSEGTGANVLTF. For the CDR3, the DNA is TGCGCCAGCAGCTCTGAGGGGACCGGGGCCAACGTCCTGACTTTC.

J is TRBJ2-5 and V is TRBV2; perhaps TRBD1 as D (6 bases). Germline V gives CDR1 SNHLY, CDR2 FYNNEI. The CDR3 consists of 13 residues. Trimming took 8 bases from V and 2 from J, leaving 12 bases between them. The CDR3 spells CASLLGGQETQYF. CDR3 sequence (DNA): TGTGCCAGCCTCCTAGGGGGACAAGAGACCCAGTACTTC.

V and J are TRBV28 and TRBJ1-1, with D perhaps matching TRBD1 (6 bases). The V gene lost 4 bases and the J gene lost 0 bases, with 15 bases spanning the gap. Germline V gene data show CDR1 as MDHEN and CDR2 as SYDVKM. The CDR3 totals 16 residues. CDR3 residues: CASSSAGGRVNTEAFF. In nucleotides, the CDR3 is TGTGCCAGCAGTTCGGCGGGGGGCCGCGTGAACACTGAAGCTTTCTTT. Filled out from reference TRBV28 and TRBJ1-1, the complete variable domain reads DVKVTQSSRYLVKRTGEKVFLECVQDMDHENMFWYRQDPGLGLRLIYFSYDVKMKEKGDIPEGYSVSREKKERFSLILESASTNQTSMYLCASSSAGGRVNTEAFFGQGTRLTVV.

The V call is TRBV2, the J call TRBJ2-7; 8 nucleotides agree with TRBD1. Trimming took 4 bases from V and 6 from J; bases not matched to a gene: 5. Germline assignment: CDR1 SNHLY and CDR2 FYNNEI. CDR3 length equals 13 residues. This CDR3 is CASSGGTGREQYF. The DNA for the CDR3 is TGTGCCAGCAGTGGGGGGACAGGCCGCGAGCAGTACTTC.